This TCR beta chain was sequenced during a study of siplizumab effects on memory and regulatory T cells. Background on the study: Paired reactions compared siplizumab at around 1 ug/mL with no drug, using mixed lymphocyte reactions.

Data came from immunoSEQ multiplex PCR; TCRdb stores just in-frame clones and leaves some out. The table includes fewer than 15,000 clones, approximately 45% detected once. With 0 bases removed from V and 5 bases from J, the gap between germline ends came to 15 bases. Looked up from germline, CDR1 is SGDLS and CDR2 is YYNGEE. CDR3 length equals 16 residues. In the mixed lymphocyte reaction, cells were cocultured for 5 to 6 days at 37°C. A note on this clone: Antigen specificity is unknown.

This sequence originates from a human donor in good health; the cells came from an allogeneic mixed lymphocyte reaction. Some clones in this sample may be carry-over from other donors' samples. The chain has TRBV9 and TRBJ2-1; possible D gene TRBD2, 6 bases. The sample consisted of CFSE-low (dividing) CD4+ T cells sorted from an allogeneic mixed lymphocyte reaction. CDR3 bases: TGTGCCAGCAGCGTAGCCCTCCGCGGAGGGGACAATGAGCAGTTCTTC. As protein: CASSVALRGGDNEQFF.